These 27 T cell receptor beta chains originate from one sample sequenced in a study of CD8+ T cells in alopecia areata. Researchers sorted pooled cutaneous lymph node cells on the basis of CD4, CD8alpha, NKG2D, NKG2ACE and other markers. Reverse transcription of extracted RNA yielded cDNA, which provided the sequencing template. The data were produced by immunoSEQ multiplex PCR, yet TCRdb's version contains in-frame clones alone and is incomplete. Observed in the sample are about 300,000 clones, none of them singletons. Sequenced: CD4+ T cells sorted from a lymph node. Receptors were obtained from a C3H/HeJ mouse with alopecia areata. This strain's MHC haplotype is H2-k.

This clone has a handful of counts. Gene labels here are mouse ones. From the germline J gene comes the end of the CDR3, since the read stops 3 residues before it. The chain uses TRBV13-2 and TRBJ1-6; the match to TRBD1 covers 8 bases. TRBJ1-6 is an open reading frame whose function is uncertain. Unmatched junction bases numbered 5, after V lost 3 bases and J lost 6 bases. Germline CDR1 NNHNN, CDR2 SYGAGS (reference sequence). This CDR3 comprises 15 residues. CDR3 protein: CASGVRGPGNSPLYF. The sequenced part of the CDR3 DNA is TGTGCCAGCGGTGTCAGGGGGCCGGGTAATTCGCCC.

With respect to this clone: Gene names are mouse gene names. The missing CDR3 end, 4 residues past where the read stops, is filled in from the germline J gene. The chain links TRBV19 to TRBJ2-3; 10 bases align to TRBD2. The CDR3 has 17 amino acids. The germline V gene has CDR1 FNHDT and CDR2 SITEND (reference sequence). J lost 0 bases, V lost 3 bases, and 7 bases had no gene match. The chain's CDR3 is CASSKHWGGTSAETLYF. The DNA read from the CDR3 is TGTGCCAGCAGTAAACACTGGGGGGGGACTAGTGCAGAA.

This clone was seen a few times. These gene names are mouse names. From the germline J gene comes the end of the CDR3, since the read stops 4 residues before it. The chain employs TRBV13-1 and TRBJ2-1; TRBD1 might be the D (6 bases). This CDR3 contains 13 residues. Germline CDR1 and CDR2: NSHNY and SYGAGN. V was clipped by 6 bases and J by 6 bases, with 13 bases between them. The CDR3 bases that were read are TGTGCCAGCACGGCAGGGGATGGTGCT. The encoded protein is CASTAGDGA. Given in full, the CDR3 is CASTAGDGAEQFF.

This clone was seen a handful of times. Genes and germline come from the mouse. The CDR3 end falls 4 residues outside the read, so it is completed with the germline J gene. The chain carries TRBV1 and TRBJ2-2, with 10 bases that match TRBD2. The V and J ends lost 4 bases and 1 base, in that order; junction bases with no gene match: 3. Looked up from germline, CDR1 is NSQYPW and CDR2 is LRSPGD (reference sequence). There are 16 residues in the CDR3. The sequenced CDR3 bases are TGCACCTGCAGTGAGGGACTGGGGAGAAACACCGGG. This gives the protein CTCSEGLGRNTG. The entire CDR3 protein is CTCSEGLGRNTGQLYF.

This clone was seen a few times. The genes are named according to mouse. CDR3 residues: CASSSTGGYAEQFF. The DNA read from the CDR3 is TGTGCCAGCAGTTCGACTGGGGGGTATGCT. The J gene is TRBJ2-1, the V gene TRBV13-1; 10 nucleotides agree with TRBD2. The CDR3 end falls 4 residues outside the read, so it is completed with the germline J gene. The V gene end was trimmed by 4 bases and the J gene end by 4 bases; junction bases not matched to a gene: 2. CDR3 length: 14 amino acids. CDR1 and CDR2 from the germline V gene are NSHNY and SYGAGN.

With respect to this clone: Given a much more abundant clone one base away, this may be a read error. Here the gene names and germline are mouse. The read stops 4 residues short of the end of the CDR3; the missing end is completed from the germline J gene. The rearrangement uses TRBV19 and TRBJ2-7; possibly TRBD1 for D (6 bases). Germline V gene sequence: CDR1 FNHDT, CDR2 SITEND (reference sequence). The CDR3 contains 11 residues. The covered CDR3 bases are TGTGCCAGCAGGGACAGATAT. Encoded protein: CASRDRY. The whole CDR3 is CASRDRYEQYF.

Concerning this clone: Gene names and germline match the mouse. The DNA ends 4 residues before the CDR3 does, and the rest of the CDR3 is filled in from the germline J gene. The chain has TRBV1 and TRBJ1-2; 10 bases are shared with TRBD1. The CDR3 consists of 14 residues. Germline CDR1 is NSQYPW and CDR2 is LRSPGD (reference sequence). The sequenced CDR3 bases are TGCACCTGCAGTCCCCGACAGGGGGCGAGC. Its translation is CTCSPRQGAS. The whole CDR3 is CTCSPRQGASDYTF.

On this clone: Mouse gene names apply. The read finishes 4 residues shy of the CDR3 end, and the germline J gene is used to complete it. The rearrangement links TRBV1 to TRBJ1-1; D uncertain. The CDR3 sequence is 12 residues long. The V gene's germline CDR1 is NSQYPW and CDR2 LRSPGD (reference sequence). CDR3 bases read: TGCACCTGCAGTGCAGACAAAACA. It translates to CTCSADKT. The entire CDR3 is CTCSADKTEVFF. Full variable domain (missing parts from reference TRBV1 and TRBJ1-1): VTLLEQNPRWRLVPRGQAVNLRCILKNSQYPWMSWYQQDLQKQLQWLFTLRSPGDKEVKSLPGADYLATRVTDTELRLQVANMSQGRTLYCTCSADKTEVFFGKGTRLTVV.

Details on this clone: Mouse gene names and germline throughout. The sequence runs out 4 residues before the end of the CDR3; the remainder is reconstructed from the germline J gene. This chain joins TRBV5 and TRBJ1-2; 8 bases align to TRBD1. This CDR3 contains 14 residues. Germline V CDR1 and CDR2: LGHNA, YNLKQL (reference sequence). V gave up 5 bases and J gave up 0 bases; unmatched junction bases: 2. The DNA read from the CDR3 is TGTGCCAGCAGCAAGACAGGGGCAAACTCC. Translating gives CASSKTGANS. The full CDR3 reads CASSKTGANSDYTF.

This clone was picked up a small number of times. Any gene name here is a mouse gene name. The CDR3 end lies 4 residues beyond the end of the read and is filled in from the germline J gene. The chain recombines TRBV13-1 with TRBJ1-2; TRBD1 agrees at 11 bases. This CDR3 comprises 15 residues. Trimming cost V 3 bases and J 4 bases; bases outside gene matches: 5. Germline loops: CDR1 NSHNY, CDR2 SYGAGN. CDR3 DNA (partial): TGTGCCAGCAGTGGTACCGGGACAGGGGGCTCC. Its protein is CASSGTGTGGS. The entire CDR3 reads CASSGTGTGGSDYTF.

To note about this clone: Gene names denote mouse genes. The CDR3 end falls 4 residues outside the read, so it is completed with the germline J gene. Other nucleotide sequences from this sample produce the same CDR3. The chain is built from TRBV19 and TRBJ2-7, with 9 positions matching TRBD1. The CDR3 sequence is 14 residues long. CDR1 and CDR2 (germline): FNHDT, SITEND (reference sequence). The CDR3 DNA, read in part, is TGTGCCAGCAGTATACTGGGACAGGGATAT. Protein product: CASSILGQGY. The entire CDR3 protein is CASSILGQGYEQYF.

Turning to this clone: These gene names are mouse names. Read data end 4 residues before the CDR3 end; the end is taken from the germline J gene. The chain carries TRBV17 and TRBJ1-1; 7 bases agree with TRBD1. The germline CDR1 and CDR2 sequences are MNHDT and YYDKIL. This CDR3 is built from 12 residues. The part of the CDR3 DNA that was read is TGTGCTAGCAGTACAGGGGGGACA. Protein sequence: CASSTGGT. The full CDR3 is CASSTGGTEVFF.

A few counts support this clone. Gene names denote mouse genes. This specimen includes other DNA sequences encoding the same CDR3. The DNA read from the CDR3 is TGTGCCAGCAGCGACAGGGTCGGCTCC. This translates into CASSDRVGS. Given in full, the CDR3 is CASSDRVGSDYTF. The chain combines TRBV13-3 with TRBJ1-2; 7 bases are a match to TRBD1. The read finishes 4 residues shy of the CDR3 end, and the germline J gene is used to complete it. Germline loops: CDR1 NNHDY, CDR2 SYVADS. The CDR3 consists of 13 residues. Germline trimming cut 5 bases from V and 4 bases from J; bases unmatched to any gene: 5.

This clone was detected a few times. The genes are named according to mouse. The read halts 4 residues ahead of the CDR3 end, with the missing end drawn from the germline J gene. The rearrangement uses TRBV5 and TRBJ1-1, with 10 bases matching TRBD1. The CDR3 runs to 15 residues. From germline, CDR1 is LGHNA and CDR2 YNLKQL (reference sequence). Partial CDR3 DNA: TGTGCCAGCAGCCAAGCGGGGACAGGGGAAACA. Translating gives CASSQAGTGET. The whole CDR3 reads CASSQAGTGETEVFF.

Notes on this clone: Germline and genes here are mouse. The CDR3 end falls 4 residues outside the read, so it is completed with the germline J gene. At the DNA level, this CDR3 is encoded by other sequences in the same sample as well. This rearrangement joins TRBV31 to TRBJ1-2; 9 nucleotides agree with TRBD1. Looked up from germline, CDR1 is GKSSPN and CDR2 is SITVG. This CDR3 is built from 13 residues. Unmatched junction bases numbered 1, after V lost 1 base and J lost 4 bases. CDR3 residues: CAWSPQGASDYTF. CDR3 DNA (partial): TGTGCCTGGAGTCCACAGGGGGCCTCC.

A remark on this clone: Gene names are the mouse ones. The read terminates 4 residues ahead of where the CDR3 ends, so the germline J gene completes it. The chain recombines TRBV13-3 with TRBJ2-5, with TRBD2 as a possible D gene (6 bases). Germline loops: CDR1 NNHDY, CDR2 SYVADS. The CDR3 loop spans 14 amino acids. V lost 3 bases, J lost 2 bases, and 10 bases lay in between. CDR3 region: CASSGTAFQDTQYF. The CDR3 DNA, read in part, is TGTGCCAGCAGTGGGACTGCCTTCCAAGAC.

For this clone: Gene names follow the mouse nomenclature. The read finishes 4 residues shy of the CDR3 end, and the germline J gene is used to complete it. The V gene is TRBV5, the J gene TRBJ2-1; 10 bases are a match to TRBD2. The CDR3 length is 17 residues. Trimming cost V 0 bases and J 6 bases; bases outside gene matches: 8. Per the germline V gene, CDR1 is LGHNA and CDR2 is YNLKQL (reference sequence). This CDR3 is CASSQEGRDWGVAEQFF. CDR3 bases read: TGTGCCAGCAGCCAAGAAGGGCGGGACTGGGGCGTTGCT.

This clone was counted only a few times. Genes and germline come from the mouse. The CDR3 extends 4 residues past the end of the read, so its final part is completed from the germline J gene. The V call is TRBV5, the J call TRBJ1-1; 7 bases fit TRBD1. The germline V gene has CDR1 LGHNA and CDR2 YNLKQL (reference sequence). CDR3 length: 15 residues. The covered CDR3 bases are TGTGCCAGCAGCCAAGATGGGGACAGAGAGACA. Translation gives CASSQDGDRET. The entire CDR3 sequence reads CASSQDGDRETEVFF.

As for this clone: Germline and genes here are mouse. The CDR3 end falls 4 residues outside the read, so it is completed with the germline J gene. The chain links TRBV13-1 to TRBJ2-2; 10 bases align to TRBD1. CDR1 is NSHNY and CDR2 is SYGAGN in the germline V gene. V was pared by 3 bases and J by 3 bases, with 2 bases of the junction left unmatched. The CDR3 is 15 residues long. CDR3 DNA (partial): TGTGCCAGCAGTGGCGGGACAGGGGACACCGGG. Translating gives CASSGGTGDTG. The whole CDR3 protein is CASSGGTGDTGQLYF.

This clone was detected only a few times. Genes and germline come from the mouse. The read is 4 residues too short to cover the CDR3 end, so that end is filled in from the germline J gene. V and J are TRBV5 and TRBJ2-3, with 10 nucleotides matching TRBD2. Per germline, CDR1 LGHNA and CDR2 YNLKQL (reference sequence). The trim removed 6 bases at V and 4 bases at J, leaving 7 bases unmatched. The CDR3 length is 15 residues. The covered CDR3 bases are TGTGCCAGCAGTCTCGACTGGGGGGAGTCAGAA. It yields the protein CASSLDWGESE. The whole CDR3 protein is CASSLDWGESETLYF.

Worth noting for this clone: Germline and genes: mouse. The sequenced fragment ends 4 residues before the CDR3 boundary, so the rest is inferred from the germline J gene. V gene TRBV19 combines with J gene TRBJ2-1; TRBD2 matches 10 bases. This CDR3 comprises 15 residues. Germline V lookup: CDR1 FNHDT, CDR2 SITEND (reference sequence). J was trimmed by 1 base and V by 5 bases; bases with no gene match: 3. CDR3 bases read: TGTGCCAGCAGAGCGACTGGGGGGAACTATGCT. Translated: CASRATGGNYA. In full, the CDR3 is CASRATGGNYAEQFF.

Turning to this clone: Gene and germline names: mouse. Read coverage stops 3 residues before the CDR3 terminus; the germline J gene supplies the remainder. Distinct nucleotide sequences in the sample also encode this CDR3. The rearrangement uses TRBV1 and TRBJ1-6; no firm D call. TRBJ1-6 is sorted into the ORF group, with uncertain function. CDR1 is NSQYPW and CDR2 is LRSPGD in the germline V gene (reference sequence). The germline V and J ends were trimmed by 0 bases and 6 bases, with 9 bases remaining between them. The CDR3 extends over 15 amino acids. CDR3 residues: CTCSADLTINSPLYF. The CDR3 DNA, read in part, is TGCACCTGCAGTGCAGATCTGACAATTAATTCGCCC.

As to this clone: Germline and genes here are mouse. The CDR3 goes on 4 residues after the read ends, and that part is filled in from the germline J gene. The V gene is TRBV13-1, the J gene TRBJ2-1; 7 bases are shared with TRBD2. The J segment lost 3 bases and the V segment lost 1 base, leaving 4 bases of the junction unmatched. There are 15 residues in the CDR3. Looked up from germline, CDR1 is NSHNY and CDR2 is SYGAGN. The covered CDR3 bases are TGTGCCAGCAGTGATATGGGGGGATTCTATGCT. Its translation is CASSDMGGFYA. The CDR3, in full, reads CASSDMGGFYAEQFF.

Worth noting for this clone: Gene names are mouse gene names. The read stops 4 residues short of the end of the CDR3; the missing end is completed from the germline J gene. In the same sample, other DNA sequences code for this CDR3. V gene TRBV17 combines with J gene TRBJ2-5; 11 bases line up with TRBD2. In germline, CDR1 is MNHDT, CDR2 YYDKIL. This CDR3 is 14 amino acids long. The CDR3 DNA, read in part, is TGTGCTAGCAGTAGAGGACTGGGGGGGGAC. As protein: CASSRGLGGD. From start to end, the CDR3 is CASSRGLGGDTQYF.

This clone has more than one count but fewer than ten. The genes and germline here are from mouse. The observed sequence ends 4 residues before the CDR3 terminus, with the missing tail filled in from the germline J gene. The V call is TRBV13-2, the J call TRBJ2-1; a possible D gene is TRBD1 (7 bases). CDR3 length: 15 amino acids. Germline CDR1 NNHNN, CDR2 SYGAGS (reference sequence). Trimming took off 0 bases at V and 2 bases at J, with 9 bases between the two ends. CDR3 bases read: TGTGCCAGCGGTGATGCCAGGGGGGACTATGCT. Amino acids: CASGDARGDYA. The full CDR3 reads CASGDARGDYAEQFF.

About this clone itself: Mouse gene names and germline throughout. The DNA ends 4 residues before the CDR3 does, and the rest of the CDR3 is filled in from the germline J gene. The genes are TRBV29 and TRBJ2-3, with 9 bases that match TRBD1. Germline V gene data show CDR1 as MSHET and CDR2 as SYDVDS. V lost 3 bases to trimming and J lost 4 bases; unmatched junction nucleotides: 2. This CDR3 contains 14 residues. The sequenced CDR3 bases are TGTGCTAGCAGTTTGGGGACAGGGACAGAA. It yields the protein CASSLGTGTE. The full CDR3 reads CASSLGTGTETLYF. Full variable domain (remainder filled in from reference TRBV29 and TRBJ2-3): DMKVTQMPRYLIKRMGENVLLECGQDMSHETMYWYRQDPGLGLQLIYISYDVDSNSEGDIPKGYRVSRKKREHFSLILDSAKTNQTSVYFCASSLGTGTETLYFGSGTRLTVL.

In the case of this clone: Gene names and germline match the mouse. From the germline J gene comes the end of the CDR3, since the read stops 4 residues before it. The sample holds other DNA sequences that translate to the same CDR3. This chain joins TRBV13-1 and TRBJ2-2; 11 bases are shared with TRBD1. CDR1 is NSHNY and CDR2 is SYGAGN in the germline V gene. The CDR3 length is 16 residues. V shed 3 bases and J 1 base; nucleotides not matched to a gene: 2. CDR3 bases read: TGTGCCAGCAGTGGGGGGACAGGGGGAAACACCGGG. Translated: CASSGGTGGNTG. The complete CDR3 sequence is CASSGGTGGNTGQLYF.